What follows are 20 T cell receptor beta chains derived from one specimen sequenced in a study of memory CD4+ T cells and cytomegalovirus serostatus. Sequenced by immunoSEQ multiplex PCR; TCRdb stores in-frame clones only, minus some. Of around 33,000 clones detected, around four fifths appear once; the ten largest clones hold 0.5% to 0.8%. Single viable CD3+CD4+CD8-CD45RO+ cells were sorted as the memory CD4+ T cells. The sample was memory CD4+ T cells from blood. The receptors stem from an adult in good health and CMV-seronegative. Some clones in this sample may be carry-over from other donors' samples.

V is TRBV4-1 and J is TRBJ1-1, with D possibly being TRBD1 (5 bases). The CDR3 has 11 residues. CDR1 and CDR2 from the germline V gene are MGHRA and YSYEKL. Trimming left V 4 bases short and J 12 bases short, with 12 bases between. CDR3 in DNA: TGCGCCAGCAGCCGGGGGGTCGTAACTTTCTTT. Protein sequence: CASSRGVVTFF.

The CDR3 nucleotides are TGTGCCAGCAGCAAAGCGCTTTTGCTTCTGGAACAGCCCCAGCATTTT. Encoded protein: CASSKALLLLEQPQHF. The chain uses TRBV21-1 and TRBJ1-5. TRBV21-1 is a pseudogene locus. This CDR3 comprises 16 residues.

The V gene is TRBV18, the J gene TRBJ2-7; D is unclear. CDR1 and CDR2 (germline): KGHSH, LQKENI. The germline V and J ends were trimmed by 1 base and 0 bases, with 7 bases remaining between them. The CDR3 consists of 14 residues. The CDR3 loop is CASSPRAASYEQYF. In nucleotides, the CDR3 is TGTGCCAGCTCACCACGGGCAGCCTCCTACGAGCAGTACTTC.

CDR3 region: CASSMGGQPQHF. In DNA, the CDR3 is TGTGCCAGTAGTATGGGGGGTCAGCCCCAGCATTTT. The chain links TRBV19 to TRBJ1-5; tentatively, D is TRBD1 (5 bases). V lost 3 bases to trimming and J lost 6 bases, with 6 bases between them. The CDR3 spans 12 residues. Germline V lookup: CDR1 LNHDA, CDR2 SQIVND (reference sequence).

The genes are TRBV11-1 and TRBJ2-5, with 9 bases that match TRBD1. V trimming: 5 bases; J trimming: 3 bases; junction bases outside the gene matches: 4. Germline loops: CDR1 SGHAT, CDR2 FQDESV (reference sequence). The CDR3 is 14 residues long. The CDR3 bases are TGTGCCAGCAGCCACCGGACAGGGGAAGAGACCCAGTACTTC. This sequence encodes CASSHRTGEETQYF.

This clone was seen just once. The chain links TRBV10-2 to TRBJ2-2; TRBD2 might be the D (5 bases). This CDR3 region has 15 residues. CDR1 is WSHSY and CDR2 is SAAADI in the germline V gene. Trimming left V 3 bases short and J 7 bases short, with 15 bases between. The chain's CDR3 is CASSETGVWGGELFF. CDR3 nucleotide sequence: TGCGCCAGCAGTGAAACCGGGGTGTGGGGCGGGGAGCTGTTTTTT.

The V and J genes are TRBV2 and TRBJ1-1; a possible D gene is TRBD1 (5 bases). V lost 8 bases to trimming and J lost 2 bases, with 18 bases between them. Germline lookup yields CDR1 SNHLY and CDR2 FYNNEI. The CDR3 totals 15 residues. The CDR3 DNA is TGTGCCAGCCACCCGTCGAAAGGGGTTAACACTGAAGCTTTCTTT. This gives the protein CASHPSKGVNTEAFF.

The chain joins TRBV5-4 to TRBJ1-1, with 7 bases fitting TRBD1. The junction had 10 bases not matched to a gene; V was cut back by 5 bases and J by 6 bases. Germline V gene sequence: CDR1 SGHNT, CDR2 YYREEE (reference sequence). This CDR3 contains 14 residues. CDR3 sequence reads: CASRVEIRGPEAFF. DNA for the CDR3: TGTGCCAGCAGGGTTGAGATTAGGGGGCCTGAAGCTTTCTTT.

The V and J genes are TRBV4-1 and TRBJ1-2; D remains ambiguous. CDR1 is MGHRA, CDR2 YSYEKL, per germline. The CDR3 consists of 14 residues. The ends were cut back, 5 bases at V and 8 bases at J, with 18 bases in the middle. CDR3 region: CASSKDLGLIGYTF. The CDR3 DNA reads TGCGCCAGCAGCAAGGATTTGGGCCTTATCGGCTACACCTTC.

The chain links TRBV5-1 to TRBJ1-2; D is ambiguous. V lost 4 bases, J lost 10 bases, and 17 bases lay in between. CDR3 length equals 13 residues. The V gene's germline CDR1 is SGHRS and CDR2 YFSETQ. The CDR3 DNA is TGCGCCAGCAGCCCCGCAGGATCGTCTGTCTACACCTTC. This gives the protein CASSPAGSSVYTF.

The gene calls are TRBV19 and TRBJ2-7; TRBD1 is a possible D gene (5 bases). The CDR3 loop spans 16 amino acids. V shed 3 bases and J shed 6 bases, with 21 bases lying between them. Germline lookup yields CDR1 LNHDA and CDR2 SQIVND (reference sequence). The CDR3 coding sequence is TGTGCCAGTAGTATCCTGGGGCAGTTAGAAGGTTCCGAGCAGTACTTC. Translating it yields CASSILGQLEGSEQYF.

The chain is built from TRBV6-6 and TRBJ2-3; D unclear. The CDR3 runs 14 residues. The germline CDR1 and CDR2 sequences are MNHNY and SVGAGI (reference sequence). V was trimmed by 4 bases and J by 1 base, leaving 9 bases between them. The CDR3 bases are TGTGCCAGCAGTTTCGACACCGGCACAGATACGCAGTATTTT. Its translation: CASSFDTGTDTQYF.

The chain is built from TRBV2 and TRBJ1-2, with TRBD1 matching over 8 bases. Germline V lookup: CDR1 SNHLY, CDR2 FYNNEI. This CDR3 region has 14 residues. The J segment lost 3 bases and the V segment lost 3 bases, leaving 3 bases of the junction unmatched. This chain's CDR3 is CASSEDRDHYGYTF. The CDR3 DNA sequence: TGTGCCAGCAGTGAGGACAGGGACCACTATGGCTACACCTTC.

This clone has just a few counts. The chain couples TRBV7-2 to TRBJ1-2, with unresolved D. Germline V gene lookup returns CDR1 SGHTA and CDR2 FQGNSA. The CDR3 is 13 amino acids. The ends were cut back, 5 bases at V and 1 base at J, with 8 bases in the middle. CDR3 sequence (DNA): TGTGCCAGCAGCGTTCAGAATAACTATGGCTACACCTTC. It yields the protein CASSVQNNYGYTF.

The V and J genes are TRBV18 and TRBJ2-5, with TRBD2 identical over 9 bases. This CDR3 is built from 14 residues. V lost 1 base and J lost 5; bases outside the gene matches: 2. Germline CDR1 is KGHSH and CDR2 is LQKENI. CDR3 sequence reads: CASSPRSGGETQYF. In nucleotides, the CDR3 is TGTGCCAGCTCACCACGGAGCGGGGGGGAGACCCAGTACTTC. Variable domain in full (rest from reference TRBV18 and TRBJ2-5): NAGVMQNPRHLVRRRGQEARLRCSPMKGHSHVYWYRQLPEEGLKFMVYLQKENIIDESGMPKERFSAEFPKEGPSILRIQQVVRGDSAAYFCASSPRSGGETQYFGPGTRLLVL.

The chain has TRBV7-2 and TRBJ2-1; 9 bases map to TRBD2. CDR3 size: 14 residues. Germline V gives CDR1 SGHTA, CDR2 FQGNSA. V was clipped by 3 bases and J by 4 bases; unmatched bases: 1. The CDR3 DNA is TGTGCCAGCAGCTTGGCGGGGGGGTACAATGAGCAGTTCTTC. Amino acids: CASSLAGGYNEQFF.

This clone has a handful of counts. The J gene is TRBJ2-7, the V gene TRBV5-8, with 7 bases fitting TRBD1. The germline gives CDR1 SGHTS, CDR2 YDEGEE. Unmatched junction bases numbered 4, after V lost 6 bases and J lost 4 bases. The length of the CDR3 is 12 residues. The CDR3 region has the DNA TGTGCCAGCAACGACAGGGAGTACGAGCAGTACTTC. It translates to CASNDREYEQYF.

This chain joins TRBV7-9 and TRBJ2-3; D ambiguous. Germline V gives CDR1 SEHNR, CDR2 FQNEAQ (reference sequence). Trimming took 2 bases from V and 6 from J, leaving 6 bases between them. CDR3 length: 12 amino acids. CDR3 nucleotide sequence: TGTGCCAGCAGCTTATCGTGGGATACGCAGTATTTT. Encoded protein: CASSLSWDTQYF.

The rearrangement joins TRBV5-1 to TRBJ2-1, with a possible D match to TRBD1 (5 bases). The CDR3 runs to 15 residues. V lost 0 bases to trimming and J lost 5 bases, with 12 bases between them. Germline V lookup: CDR1 SGHRS, CDR2 YFSETQ. The CDR3 sequence is CASSLAAGQNNEQFF. CDR3 coding DNA: TGCGCCAGCAGCTTGGCGGCAGGACAAAACAATGAGCAGTTCTTC.

This clone was observed a single time. J is TRBJ1-6 and V is TRBV7-2, with TRBD1 as a possible D gene (5 bases). Germline V gene data show CDR1 as SGHTA and CDR2 as FQGNSA. The CDR3 consists of 15 residues. V was trimmed by 2 bases and J by 5 bases, leaving 10 bases between them. The CDR3 DNA reads TGTGCCAGCAGCTTAATGGGACGAGATAATTCACCCCTCCACTTT. This translates into CASSLMGRDNSPLHF.